Described below is a single TCR beta chain sequence and its context. The antigen remains unidentified. V gave up 2 bases and J gave up 10 bases; unmatched junction bases: 8. Germline V gives CDR1 SGHTA, CDR2 FQGTGA. The CDR3 runs 14 residues. This sample is part of a study of PD-L1 blockade in urothelial cancer. Study-level points and caveats: Prediction of better survival came from below-median pretreatment blood TCR clonality.

Time point described: peripheral blood 6 weeks after treatment start. Assay used: immunoSEQ multiplex PCR; TCRdb lists only in-frame clones, some missing. The sample has tens of thousands of clones; more than 80% are singletons. The specimen was PBMCs, collected around atezolizumab (anti-PD-L1) treatment. This chain connects TRBV7-3 to TRBJ2-1, with 7 nucleotides matching TRBD2. The TCR sequence derives from an older man with urothelial cancer. The CDR3 coding sequence is TGTGCCAGCAGCTTAGCTAGGGAGGGAGGCGAGCAGTTCTTC. This sequence encodes CASSLAREGGEQFF.